This entry concerns a single T cell receptor (beta chain). What it binds is not known. PCR employed 60 Vbeta and 13 Jbeta primers. Sequencing was performed with immunoSEQ multiplex PCR; in TCRdb, only in-frame clones are kept and a portion is missing. This sample has 200,000 or so clones, with 80% to 85% found just once. The record originates from a study of cytomegalovirus exposure and HLA in healthy donors. The CDR3 spans 17 residues. The V segment lost 0 bases and the J segment 3 bases; nucleotides outside the gene matches: 7. Germline CDR1 reads LNHDA; CDR2 reads SQIVND (reference sequence). General study results and limits: Cytomegalovirus status was reportedly diagnosed by the classifier with high specificity and sensitivity.

The sequenced sample was PBMCs. The receptor was derived from a woman aged 50 to 65 in good health and CMV-seropositive. The chain uses TRBV19 and TRBJ2-7; 11 bases are shared with TRBD2. This CDR3 reads CASSIEPGTSGFYEQYF. CDR3 bases: TGTGCCAGTAGTATAGAGCCAGGGACTAGCGGTTTCTACGAGCAGTACTTC.